These 11 T cell receptor beta chains came from one sample sequenced in a study of shared clonotypes between healthy human individuals. The protocol was immunoSEQ multiplex PCR, while the TCRdb copy is restricted to in-frame clones and leaves out a portion. The sample holds hundreds of thousands of clones; roughly 70% are singletons and the top ten take 1.5% to 2%. Source material: memory CD4+ T cells sorted from blood. The subset is: CD45RA-negative fraction. These receptor sequences come from a woman aged 25 to 39 in good health.

J is TRBJ1-5 and V is TRBV4-1; perhaps TRBD1 as D (6 bases). The CDR3 is 16 amino acids. Germline values: CDR1 MGHRA, CDR2 YSYEKL. V shed 0 bases and J shed 7 bases, with 16 bases lying between them. The CDR3 sequence is CASSQDRGAMGQPQHF. The CDR3 DNA reads as TGCGCCAGCAGCCAAGATCGGGGGGCGATGGGACAGCCCCAGCATTTT.

The chain carries TRBV7-8 and TRBJ2-2; 9 positions agree with TRBD2. This CDR3 has 13 amino acids. CDR1 is SGHVS, CDR2 FQNEAQ, per germline. After removal of 6 bases from V and 9 bases from J, the junction contained 5 bases not matched to a gene. In nucleotides, the CDR3 is TGTGCCAGCAGGGTAGCGGGAGCGAGGGAGCTGTTTTTT. Protein product: CASRVAGARELFF.

This clone has a handful of counts. The same CDR3 also results from other DNA sequences found in this sample. The chain combines TRBV28 with TRBJ2-7, with 12 bases aligning to TRBD2. The V and J ends lost 2 bases and 6 bases, in that order; junction bases with no gene match: 2. The CDR3 spans 14 residues. The germline CDR1 and CDR2 sequences are MDHEN and SYDVKM. The CDR3 is CASSLASGRGEQYF. CDR3 nucleotides: TGTGCCAGCAGTTTAGCTAGCGGGAGGGGCGAGCAGTACTTC.

This sequence joins TRBV30 and TRBJ1-2; D gene uncertain. The V end lost 3 bases, the J end lost 7 bases, and 12 bases lay between the germline ends. Germline CDR1 is GTSNPN and CDR2 is SVGIG (reference sequence). CDR3 length: 12 residues. CDR3 coding DNA: TGTGCCTGGAGGCAAGATATGGGTGGCTACACCTTC. Translated, it gives CAWRQDMGGYTF.

This clone came up a few times. The chain recombines TRBV7-3 with TRBJ1-1; D gene uncertain. V lost 5 bases and J lost 4, with 11 bases in between. The CDR3 has 13 residues. Germline assignment: CDR1 SGHTA and CDR2 FQGTGA. CDR3 amino acids: CASSARASTEAFF. The CDR3 DNA reads TGTGCCAGCAGCGCAAGGGCTTCCACTGAAGCTTTCTTT.

This clone appeared once. CDR3 residues: CASSTEPGLAGLEQFF. The CDR3, as DNA: TGCGCCAGCAGCACTGAACCGGGACTAGCGGGACTTGAGCAGTTCTTC. This sequence joins TRBV5-1 and TRBJ2-1, with 13 nucleotides matching TRBD2. This CDR3 is built from 16 residues. J lost 9 bases, V lost 4 bases, and 10 bases had no gene match. CDR1 is SGHRS, CDR2 YFSETQ, per germline.

The chain recombines TRBV7-9 with TRBJ2-7, with TRBD1 matching 11 bases. V lost 5 bases and J lost 6; bases outside the gene matches: 9. In germline, CDR1 is SEHNR, CDR2 FQNEAQ (reference sequence). The CDR3 spans 15 residues. CDR3 coding DNA: TGTGCCAGCAGCCCCGGGACAGGGGGTAAAACCGAGCAGTACTTC. Translating gives CASSPGTGGKTEQYF.

The chain carries TRBV9 and TRBJ1-3; D is ambiguous. Between the trimmed V and J ends, which lost 4 bases and 2 bases, there was a span of 10 bases. Germline CDR1 is SGDLS and CDR2 is YYNGEE. CDR3 length: 14 residues. The chain's CDR3 is CASSPQLAGNTIYF. CDR3 nucleotides: TGTGCCAGCAGCCCCCAACTCGCTGGAAACACCATATATTTT.

The V call is TRBV29-1, the J call TRBJ1-2, with 10 nucleotides matching TRBD1. Looked up from germline, CDR1 is SQVTM and CDR2 is ANQGSEA. The CDR3 extends over 12 amino acids. Trimming cost V 6 bases and J 5 bases; bases outside gene matches: 3. CDR3 sequence (DNA): TGCAGCGTCGGGACAGGGGAATATGGCTACACCTTC. It yields the protein CSVGTGEYGYTF.

This chain links TRBV19 with TRBJ2-3; 12 nucleotides align to TRBD2. The CDR3 is 17 amino acids. J gave up 0 bases and V 4 bases, and 5 bases lay outside the gene matches. CDR1 is LNHDA and CDR2 is SQIVND in the germline V gene (reference sequence). This chain's CDR3 is CASSNRGTSGSTDTQYF. The CDR3 DNA reads as TGTGCCAGTAGTAACCGCGGGACTAGCGGGAGCACAGATACGCAGTATTTT.

The chain uses TRBV19 and TRBJ1-5, with TRBD1 matching 7 bases. CDR1 and CDR2 from the germline V gene are LNHDA and SQIVND (reference sequence). CDR3 length equals 12 residues. V lost 6 bases, J lost 5 bases, and 1 base stayed unmatched. CDR3 DNA sequence: TGTGCCAGTAGCAGGGGGGATCAGCCCCAGCATTTT. Translating gives CASSRGDQPQHF.